This entry concerns a single T cell receptor (beta chain). Its antigen is still unknown. Base qualities are not at hand, and no much larger clone is one base apart. The time point label for this specimen denotes: baseline before first vaccination. The vaccinee samples were drawn from two UK trials, COV001 and COV002, one of which was a single-blind randomized controlled phase 2/3 trial testing AZD1222 (ChAdOx1 nCoV-19) in healthy adults. Trial participant PBMC samples were collected at day 0 and day 28 after the second dose for TCRbeta chain sequencing. For CDR1 and CDR2, the germline V gene lists MNHEY and SVGAGI. The CDR3 runs 13 residues from the cysteine to the phenylalanine. Only CDR3 DNA is held: 39 bases, read in frame from base 1. The trim is 6 bases for V and 5 bases for J, with a gap of 14 bases between the germline ends. The CDR3 regions of human TCRbeta chains were analyzed by immunosequencing. The paper's data handling went like this. Repertoire TCRs were matched against a reference library of SARS-CoV-2-specific TCRs generated with the MIRA antigen-specificity platform. Breadth meant the fraction of unique TCRs that were SARS-CoV-2-associated, whereas depth meant the fraction of total T cells that were SARS-CoV-2-associated. Using the MIRA data, each spike-specific TCR was assigned both to the spike region to which the TCR was reactive and to a CD4 or CD8 class. Log10-transformed breadth and depth values were compared by one-way ANOVA with Sidak's multiple comparisons tests. TCRdb's version of the immuneACCESS table is confined to in-frame rearrangements and falls short of the full clone set. An unresolved V gene accounts for under half of the shortfall where checked; the remainder is of unknown origin. Clone size and V and J calls were adopted from that table, with D and trimming inferred from the DNA. This sample comprises approximately 120,000 clones, approximately 86% of them detected only once. Roughly 5% of the sample is held by the ten biggest clonotypes.

This record belongs to a study of T cell responses to AZD1222 COVID-19 vaccine (dated by TCRdb to the early 2020s). The study in broad terms: Because spike-specific TCR depth and breadth did not differ between the two schedules, AZD1222 recipients who got a second dose at roughly 4 weeks were pooled with those who got a second dose at roughly 12 weeks. Trial participants were enrolled by age into 18-55, 56-69 and 70-plus year subgroups, with 148, 28 and 57 TCR-sequenced participants respectively. TCR sequencing covered fewer than 250 trial participants: 207 given two doses of AZD1222 and about 26 given two doses of MenACWY control vaccine. General study outcomes and caveats: Conclusions about previously exposed vaccinees are limited, since just 5 to 7 AZD1222 recipients were seropositive for SARS-CoV-2 at baseline. Participants were mostly white British, with more females than males. The authors suggested clonal diversity may have been underestimated. The vaccine-associated CD4 TCRs covered the entire spike protein, and the dominant responses fell in regions 160-218 and 743-854. In the small 56-69-year group, the increase in depth fell short of significance, most likely because of low power. After two AZD1222 doses, spike-specific TCR breadth and depth were significantly higher than at day 0 and than in MenACWY recipients. Reportedly, close to half of the unique spike-specific TCRs recognized epitopes lying outside the regions that are mutated in the B.1.351 and B.1.1.7 variants. No day 14 peak-response samples were available, so repertoires were characterized only after the peak T cell response.

The specimen was peripheral blood, collected on day 0 of AZD1222 vaccination. The sequence came from an adult in good health. The rearrangement combines TRBV6-5 with TRBJ2-7; TRBD1 is a weak D gene call, 6 bases matching. At the DNA level, the sequence is TGTGCCAGCAGACCCGGGACATCCAACGAGCAGTACTTC. Its translation is CASRPGTSNEQYF.